This is a list of T cell receptor beta chains from one sample in a study of blood T cell repertoires in COVID-19. Method: immunoSEQ multiplex PCR; TCRdb's copy keeps in-frame clones and lacks some. The sample has under 250,000 clones, roughly 81% seen once. Sequenced input: peripheral blood. The receptor set was obtained from a woman between 45 and 65 years old with active or convalescent COVID-19. CDR3s include the opening cysteine and the closing phenylalanine or tryptophan. Each record gives: V gene, CDR3 length, J gene, clone size, D gene, CDR3 protein, CDR3 DNA. The D gene is left open where the match is weak. Part of the rows lack a size; the others show once, few, many or a class for expanded clones.

TRBV20-1	14	TRBJ1-5	few	-	CSASRAGDMQPQHF	TGCAGTGCTAGTAGGGCAGGGGACATGCAGCCCCAGCATTTT
TRBV28	12	TRBJ1-2	-	-	CASSLLRSGYTF	TGTGCCAGCAGTTTATTGAGATCTGGCTACACCTTC
TRBV10-1	13	TRBJ1-1	-	-	CASNGVDNTEAFF	TGCGCCAGCAACGGGGTGGATAACACTGAAGCTTTCTTT
TRBV5-1	17	TRBJ2-3	-	TRBD2	CASSRGRGGGSADTQYF	TGCGCCAGCAGTCGGGGCCGAGGTGGCGGGAGTGCAGATACGCAGTATTTT
TRBV3-1/TRBV3-2	15	TRBJ2-3	-	-	CASSQDGGRRDTQYF	TGTGCCAGCAGCCAAGATGGGGGGAGGAGAGATACGCAGTATTTT
TRBV29-1	13	TRBJ1-2	-	-	CSVGTRGDYGYTF	TGCAGCGTGGGGACACGGGGAGACTATGGCTACACCTTC
TRBV6-2/TRBV6-3	14	TRBJ2-2	-	-	CASSRPTGFRELFF	TGTGCCAGCAGCCGCCCCACAGGGTTCAGGGAGCTGTTTTTT
TRBV4-2	13	TRBJ2-1	-	TRBD2	CASSLGLANEQFF	TGTGCCAGCAGCCTAGGACTAGCCAATGAGCAGTTCTTC
TRBV18	15	TRBJ1-4	-	TRBD1	CASSSRTGGSEKLFF	TGTGCCAGCTCATCAAGGACAGGGGGAAGTGAAAAACTGTTTTTT
TRBV6-4	13	TRBJ1-2	-	-	CASSESGNYGYTF	TGTGCCAGCAGTGAATCAGGAAACTATGGCTACACCTTC
TRBV25-1	13	TRBJ1-1	-	-	CASSARENTEAFF	TGTGCCAGCAGTGCCAGGGAGAACACTGAAGCTTTCTTT
TRBV20-1	11	TRBJ2-5	-	TRBD2	CSAREAKTQYF	TGCAGTGCTCGGGAGGCGAAGACCCAGTACTTC
TRBV9	15	TRBJ1-4	-	TRBD1	CASSATGATNEKLFF	TGTGCCAGCAGCGCGACAGGGGCGACTAATGAAAAACTGTTTTTT
TRBV9	13	TRBJ2-4	few	-	CASSVVKEGIQYF	TGTGCCAGCAGCGTAGTAAAGGAGGGCATTCAGTACTTC
TRBV24-1	15	TRBJ2-3	-	TRBD2	CATKGGRSSTDTQYF	TGTGCCACCAAGGGCGGGAGGTCTAGCACAGATACGCAGTATTTT
TRBV4-1	14	TRBJ2-5	-	-	CASSLGPRGETQYF	TGCGCCAGCAGCCTAGGTCCGCGGGGAGAGACCCAGTACTTC
TRBV5-4	17	TRBJ2-2	-	TRBD2	CASSRIAGGPNTGELFF	TGTGCCAGCAGCCGCATAGCGGGAGGGCCGAACACCGGGGAGCTGTTTTTT
TRBV6-2/TRBV6-3	14	TRBJ1-6	-	-	CASSYDRGVSPLHF	TGTGCCAGCAGTTACGACCGGGGGGTATCACCCCTCCACTTT
TRBV5-4	14	TRBJ2-7	-	-	CASSLGGGPYEQYF	TGTGCCAGCAGTCTTGGGGGGGGCCCCTACGAGCAGTACTTC
TRBV18	14	TRBJ1-5	-	-	CASSPEGLSQPQHF	TGTGCCAGCTCACCGGAGGGGCTTAGTCAGCCCCAGCATTTT
TRBV29-1	13	TRBJ1-4	-	TRBD1	CSVVDRSNEKLFF	TGCAGCGTTGTGGACAGGAGTAATGAAAAACTGTTTTTT
TRBV19	14	TRBJ1-6	-	-	CASGPGGLGSPLHF	TGTGCCAGTGGCCCAGGAGGGTTAGGTTCACCCCTCCACTTT
TRBV4-2	18	TRBJ2-3	-	TRBD2	CASSQRTSGSPLPDTQYF	TGTGCCAGCAGCCAACGGACTAGCGGGAGCCCCCTCCCAGATACGCAGTATTTT
TRBV6-5	14	TRBJ2-3	-	-	CASSDRGGTDTQYF	TGTGCCAGCAGCGACAGGGGAGGGACAGATACGCAGTATTTT
TRBV19	16	TRBJ2-3	-	TRBD2	CASSSGLAGGTDTQYF	TGTGCCAGTAGCAGCGGACTAGCGGGGGGCACAGATACGCAGTATTTT
TRBV7-3	13	TRBJ2-7	-	-	CASSFLQGGEQYF	TGTGCCAGCAGCTTTCTCCAGGGTGGCGAGCAGTACTTC
TRBV5-4	14	TRBJ1-5	-	TRBD1	CASSPGTVKGAQHF	TGTGCCAGCAGCCCTGGGACAGTAAAAGGGGCCCAGCATTTT
TRBV3-1/TRBV3-2	17	TRBJ1-3	once	TRBD1	CASSQQTGVISGNTIYF	TGTGCCAGCAGCCAACAGACAGGGGTTATCTCTGGAAACACCATATATTTT
TRBV29-1	11	TRBJ2-5	-	TRBD2	CSGREGETQYF	TGCAGCGGCCGGGAGGGGGAGACCCAGTACTTC
TRBV10-3	15	TRBJ2-3	-	TRBD2	CASGGSLRSTDTQYF	TGTGCTTCGGGAGGCAGTCTGCGTAGCACAGATACGCAGTATTTT
TRBV24-1	16	TRBJ1-2	-	-	CATSDPRQGDAEGYTF	TGTGCCACCAGTGATCCGAGGCAGGGTGACGCGGAAGGCTACACCTTC
TRBV6-5	13	TRBJ2-3	-	TRBD1	CASSPTGGDTQYF	TGTGCCAGCAGCCCGACAGGGGGAGATACGCAGTATTTT
TRBV2	17	TRBJ1-4	-	-	CASSSLRAGAIDEKLFF	TGTGCCAGCAGTTCCCTCCGTGCGGGGGCTATCGATGAAAAACTGTTTTTT
TRBV14	13	TRBJ2-3	-	-	CASSQDLADTQYF	TGTGCCAGCAGCCAAGATCTCGCAGATACGCAGTATTTT
TRBV5-1	13	TRBJ1-5	-	-	CASRLQVNQPQHF	TGCGCCAGCAGACTCCAAGTCAATCAGCCCCAGCATTTT
TRBV11-2	14	TRBJ1-2	-	-	CASSPGSGNYGYTF	TGTGCCAGCAGCCCGGGGTCGGGGAACTATGGCTACACCTTC
TRBV6-5	13	TRBJ1-1	-	TRBD1	CASRQGVGTEAFF	TGTGCCAGCAGACAGGGGGTGGGCACTGAAGCTTTCTTT
TRBV12-3/TRBV12-4	13	TRBJ1-6	-	-	CAPSSGFGSPLHF	TGTGCCCCCTCCTCCGGGTTTGGATCACCCCTCCACTTT
TRBV6-2/TRBV6-3	15	TRBJ2-3	-	TRBD1	CASSYLDRDPDTQYF	TGTGCCAGCAGTTACCTGGACAGGGACCCGGATACGCAGTATTTT
TRBV19	17	TRBJ1-2	-	-	CASSTQQAWTTSAGYTF	TGTGCCAGTAGTACCCAACAGGCGTGGACGACCTCGGCTGGCTACACCTTC
TRBV11-1	16	TRBJ2-1	-	TRBD2	CASSSRISGGVDEQFF	TGTGCCAGCAGCTCGCGAATTAGCGGGGGGGTCGATGAGCAGTTCTTC
TRBV28	13	TRBJ1-1	few	-	CASKRGMNTEAFF	TGTGCTTCGAAGAGGGGGATGAACACTGAAGCTTTCTTT
TRBV3-1/TRBV3-2	14	TRBJ1-2	-	TRBD1	CASSQWTGDYGYTF	TGTGCCAGCAGCCAGTGGACAGGGGACTATGGCTACACCTTC
TRBV6-5	14	TRBJ2-1	-	-	CASSRRDTYNEQFF	TGTGCCAGCAGTCGCCGGGACACTTACAATGAGCAGTTCTTC
TRBV6-5	11	TRBJ1-2	-	-	CASTTGSSYTF	TGTGCCAGCACAACAGGAAGTAGCTACACCTTC
TRBV28	13	TRBJ1-2	-	-	CASRLGTNYGYTF	TGTGCCAGCAGACTAGGGACTAACTATGGCTACACCTTC
TRBV24-1	14	TRBJ2-2	-	-	CATSDLTGTGELFF	TGTGCCACCAGTGATTTGACGGGAACCGGGGAGCTGTTTTTT
TRBV5-6	14	TRBJ1-5	few	-	CASSLQGNSQPQHF	TGTGCCAGCAGCCTCCAGGGTAATAGTCAGCCCCAGCATTTT
TRBV7-6	16	TRBJ2-3	-	TRBD2	CASSSEKAGSTDTQYF	TGTGCCAGCAGCTCCGAAAAAGCGGGGAGCACAGATACGCAGTATTTT
TRBV6-4	15	TRBJ1-2	-	-	CASSDGGSETYGYTF	TGTGCCAGCAGTGACGGCGGCAGCGAAACTTATGGCTACACCTTC
TRBV10-3	12	TRBJ2-7	once	-	CAINTPSYEQYF	TGTGCCATCAACACCCCCTCCTACGAGCAGTACTTC
TRBV28	14	TRBJ1-2	-	TRBD1	CASSLPGQGGGYTF	TGTGCCAGCAGTTTACCGGGACAGGGGGGCGGCTACACCTTC
TRBV2	12	TRBJ1-1	-	-	CASLASNTEAFF	TGTGCCAGCTTAGCGAGTAACACTGAAGCTTTCTTT
TRBV6-6	15	TRBJ2-3	-	-	CASSTGRGATDTQYF	TGTGCCAGCAGTACGGGCAGGGGCGCCACAGATACGCAGTATTTT
TRBV28	14	TRBJ1-1	-	-	CASHSGGGNTEAFF	TGTGCCAGCCACTCGGGCGGGGGGAACACTGAAGCTTTCTTT